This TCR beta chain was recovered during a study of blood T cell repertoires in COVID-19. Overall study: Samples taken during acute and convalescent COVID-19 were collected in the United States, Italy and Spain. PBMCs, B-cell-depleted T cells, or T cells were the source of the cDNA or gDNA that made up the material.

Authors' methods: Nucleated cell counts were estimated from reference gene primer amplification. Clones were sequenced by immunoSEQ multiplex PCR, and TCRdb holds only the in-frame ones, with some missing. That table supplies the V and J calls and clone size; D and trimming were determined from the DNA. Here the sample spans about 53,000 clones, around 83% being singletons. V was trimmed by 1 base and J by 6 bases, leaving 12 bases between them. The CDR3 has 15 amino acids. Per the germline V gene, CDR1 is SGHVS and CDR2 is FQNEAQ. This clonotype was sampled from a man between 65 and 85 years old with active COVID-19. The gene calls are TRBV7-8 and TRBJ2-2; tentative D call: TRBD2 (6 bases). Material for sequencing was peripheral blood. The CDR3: CASSLVGQRAGELFF. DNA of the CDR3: TGTGCCAGCAGCTTAGTGGGCCAGCGGGCCGGGGAGCTGTTTTTT.